This is a list of T cell receptor beta chains from one sample in a study of PD-1 and CTLA-4 blockade in melanoma. Clones were sequenced by immunoSEQ multiplex PCR, and TCRdb holds only the in-frame ones, with some missing. The sample gives approximately 15,000 clones, 70% to 80% of which show up once; roughly an eighth is in the top ten. The specimen comprised CD8+ T cells from peripheral blood, sampled from a patient given anti-PD-1 treatment. These receptors all stem from a human donor with melanoma. The CDR3 runs from the conserved cysteine through the conserved F or W. A D gene is named only where the DNA matches it firmly. Not all rows give a size; the values are once, few, many and, for expanded clones, a class.

j_gene: TRBJ1-3; v_gene: TRBV19; d_gene: -; abundance: -; CDR3nt: TGTGCCAGTAGGGCCCTCCTGGGGTCGACCCCTGGAAACACCATATATTTT; CDR3aa: CASRALLGSTPGNTIYF
j_gene: TRBJ2-7; v_gene: TRBV5-4; d_gene: TRBD1; abundance: -; CDR3nt: TGTGCCAGCAGCTTGGTGGGACAGGGGGCATACGAGCAGTACTTC; CDR3aa: CASSLVGQGAYEQYF
j_gene: TRBJ2-1; v_gene: TRBV3-1/TRBV3-2; d_gene: TRBD2; abundance: medium-sized; CDR3nt: TGTGCCAGCAGCCTCATGGCCCTAGCGGGAAACGAGCAGTTCTTC; CDR3aa: CASSLMALAGNEQFF
j_gene: TRBJ1-1; v_gene: TRBV7-6; d_gene: -; abundance: -; CDR3nt: TGTGCCAGCAGCTTAAGTCTACCCACAGGGAACACTGAAGCTTTCTTT; CDR3aa: CASSLSLPTGNTEAFF
j_gene: TRBJ2-2; v_gene: TRBV4-1; d_gene: TRBD2; abundance: once; CDR3nt: TGCGCCAGCTCCTACTGGGGGGGGAACACCGGGGAGCTGTTTTTT; CDR3aa: CASSYWGGNTGELFF
j_gene: TRBJ2-7; v_gene: TRBV27; d_gene: TRBD2; abundance: few; CDR3nt: TGTGCCAGCAGTTTTCGATTTAGCGGGACAAGCTACGAGCAGTACTTC; CDR3aa: CASSFRFSGTSYEQYF
j_gene: TRBJ2-7; v_gene: TRBV9; d_gene: -; abundance: -; CDR3nt: TGTGCCAGCAGCGTGAACTCGGTTACCTACGAGCAGTACTTC; CDR3aa: CASSVNSVTYEQYF
j_gene: TRBJ1-6; v_gene: TRBV19; d_gene: -; abundance: -; CDR3nt: TGTGCCAGTCGATATCCGGGCCCGCATTCACCCCTCCACTTT; CDR3aa: CASRYPGPHSPLHF
j_gene: TRBJ1-1; v_gene: TRBV15; d_gene: TRBD1; abundance: few; CDR3nt: TGTGCCACCAGCATAAGCAGGACAGGAGAGTCCCAGGCTTTCTTT; CDR3aa: CATSISRTGESQAFF
j_gene: TRBJ1-1; v_gene: TRBV11-2; d_gene: -; abundance: -; CDR3nt: TGTGCCAGCAGCTTAGTAGGGATTGAAGCTTTCTTT; CDR3aa: CASSLVGIEAFF
j_gene: TRBJ2-1; v_gene: TRBV13; d_gene: -; abundance: -; CDR3nt: TGTGCCAGCAGCGCCGCCGGGGGTTCCTACAATGAGCAGTTCTTC; CDR3aa: CASSAAGGSYNEQFF
j_gene: TRBJ2-3; v_gene: TRBV5-4; d_gene: -; abundance: -; CDR3nt: TGTGCCAGCACCCCGCGGTCCGAGACTAGCACAGATACGCAGTATTTT; CDR3aa: CASTPRSETSTDTQYF
j_gene: TRBJ1-1; v_gene: TRBV19; d_gene: -; abundance: -; CDR3nt: TGTGCCAGTAGTATAGAGCGGGGGGCGACGAACACTGAAGCTTTCTTT; CDR3aa: CASSIERGATNTEAFF
j_gene: TRBJ2-1; v_gene: TRBV4-1; d_gene: -; abundance: few; CDR3nt: TGCGCCAGCAGCCAAGGAGACTGGAATGAGCAGTTCTTC; CDR3aa: CASSQGDWNEQFF
j_gene: TRBJ1-4; v_gene: TRBV12-3/TRBV12-4; d_gene: -; abundance: -; CDR3nt: TGTGCCAGCCGAGGACAGATGGAGGAAAAACTGTTTTTT; CDR3aa: CASRGQMEEKLFF
j_gene: TRBJ2-1; v_gene: TRBV27; d_gene: -; abundance: -; CDR3nt: TGTGCCAGCAGTCCTGGGACGGACCCCAATGAGCAGTTCTTC; CDR3aa: CASSPGTDPNEQFF
j_gene: TRBJ2-7; v_gene: TRBV6-5; d_gene: -; abundance: few; CDR3nt: TGTGCCAGCAGTTCCTCCCCGGCCGGCGGGGAGCAGTACTTC; CDR3aa: CASSSSPAGGEQYF
j_gene: TRBJ2-5; v_gene: TRBV9; d_gene: -; abundance: once; CDR3nt: TGTGCCAGCAGCCCGTACCAAGAGACCCAGTACTTC; CDR3aa: CASSPYQETQYF
j_gene: TRBJ2-7; v_gene: TRBV10-3; d_gene: -; abundance: -; CDR3nt: TGTGCCATCAGCCCCGGGTCTAATAGCGGGCAGTACTTC; CDR3aa: CAISPGSNSGQYF
j_gene: TRBJ2-1; v_gene: TRBV29-1; d_gene: -; abundance: once; CDR3nt: TGCAGCGTTGAATATCGCGCGACTAGCTCCTACAATGAGCAGTTCTTC; CDR3aa: CSVEYRATSSYNEQFF
j_gene: TRBJ1-2; v_gene: TRBV19; d_gene: -; abundance: -; CDR3nt: TGTGCCAGTAGTAATTCGGAACGGGGGGGCTACACCTTC; CDR3aa: CASSNSERGGYTF
j_gene: TRBJ1-2; v_gene: TRBV5-6; d_gene: TRBD1; abundance: -; CDR3nt: TGTGCCAGCAGCAGCGGGGACAGAGATGGCTACACCTTC; CDR3aa: CASSSGDRDGYTF
j_gene: TRBJ2-2; v_gene: TRBV20-1; d_gene: -; abundance: -; CDR3nt: TGCAGTGCTCATTGGGCCGGGGAGCTGTTTTTT; CDR3aa: CSAHWAGELFF
j_gene: TRBJ2-3; v_gene: TRBV20-1; d_gene: TRBD2; abundance: -; CDR3nt: TGCAGTGCTAGTTCTAGCGGGATGTGGTATAGCACAGATACGCAGTATTTT; CDR3aa: CSASSSGMWYSTDTQYF
j_gene: TRBJ2-7; v_gene: TRBV6-5; d_gene: TRBD1; abundance: -; CDR3nt: TGTGCCAGCAGTTTCTCAGACAGGGGCTACGAGCAGTACTTC; CDR3aa: CASSFSDRGYEQYF
j_gene: TRBJ2-1; v_gene: TRBV5-1; d_gene: -; abundance: -; CDR3nt: TGCGCCAGCAGCTTGGTAGAGGGTGCTTACAATGAGCAGTTCTTC; CDR3aa: CASSLVEGAYNEQFF
j_gene: TRBJ2-7; v_gene: TRBV29-1; d_gene: TRBD1; abundance: -; CDR3nt: TGCAGCGTTGAGTTGTTGGGGGACAGGCATTACGAGCAGTACTTC; CDR3aa: CSVELLGDRHYEQYF
j_gene: TRBJ2-1; v_gene: TRBV11-2; d_gene: TRBD2; abundance: -; CDR3nt: TGTGCCAGCAGGACTAGCGGGTTAAACAATGAGCAGTTCTTC; CDR3aa: CASRTSGLNNEQFF
j_gene: TRBJ2-4; v_gene: TRBV11-3; d_gene: TRBD2; abundance: -; CDR3nt: TGTGCCAGCAGCTTAGTGCGGGGGAGAAACATTCAGTACTTC; CDR3aa: CASSLVRGRNIQYF
j_gene: TRBJ2-7; v_gene: TRBV24-1; d_gene: TRBD1; abundance: once; CDR3nt: TGTGCCACCAGTGCCGGGACAGTAAGGGAGCAGTACTTC; CDR3aa: CATSAGTVREQYF
j_gene: TRBJ1-4; v_gene: TRBV7-2; d_gene: TRBD1; abundance: -; CDR3nt: TGTGCCAGCAGACCGGGGGCGGGACAGGGGAAGGAAAAACTGTTTTTT; CDR3aa: CASRPGAGQGKEKLFF
j_gene: TRBJ2-7; v_gene: TRBV4-1; d_gene: TRBD1; abundance: once; CDR3nt: TGCGCCAGCAGCCAAGATGGACAGGGGGCCTACGAGCAGTACTTC; CDR3aa: CASSQDGQGAYEQYF
j_gene: TRBJ2-7; v_gene: TRBV6-2/TRBV6-3; d_gene: TRBD2; abundance: -; CDR3nt: TGTGCCAGCAGTTCTAGCGGGACCGCCTACGAGCAGTACTTC; CDR3aa: CASSSSGTAYEQYF
j_gene: TRBJ1-1; v_gene: TRBV6-5; d_gene: TRBD1; abundance: -; CDR3nt: TGTGCCAGCAGCGGGGACAGGGGTAACACTGAAGCTTTCTTT; CDR3aa: CASSGDRGNTEAFF
j_gene: TRBJ1-2; v_gene: TRBV27; d_gene: -; abundance: -; CDR3nt: TGTGCCAGCACTTATTCTTGGGCCTCTGCGGATGGCTACACCTTC; CDR3aa: CASTYSWASADGYTF
j_gene: TRBJ1-2; v_gene: TRBV13; d_gene: TRBD1; abundance: -; CDR3nt: TGTGCCAGCAGCTTAGGGACAGGGAACTATGGCTACACCTTC; CDR3aa: CASSLGTGNYGYTF
j_gene: TRBJ2-7; v_gene: TRBV7-6; d_gene: -; abundance: -; CDR3nt: TGTGCCAGCAGCCCACAGGTCCCACCTTCCTACGAGCAGTACTTC; CDR3aa: CASSPQVPPSYEQYF
j_gene: TRBJ2-1; v_gene: TRBV5-7; d_gene: TRBD2; abundance: few; CDR3nt: TGTGCCAGCAGCCCCCCGCTAGCGGGAGTAGGTGAGCAGTTCTTC; CDR3aa: CASSPPLAGVGEQFF
j_gene: TRBJ1-1; v_gene: TRBV5-1; d_gene: -; abundance: medium-sized; CDR3nt: TGCGCCAGCAGCACGGCAGGGATCGGGAACACTGAAGCTTTCTTT; CDR3aa: CASSTAGIGNTEAFF
j_gene: TRBJ2-7; v_gene: TRBV6-5; d_gene: -; abundance: -; CDR3nt: TGTGCCAGCCTTTGGTCGAGCTACGAGCAGTACTTC; CDR3aa: CASLWSSYEQYF
j_gene: TRBJ1-2; v_gene: TRBV5-5; d_gene: -; abundance: -; CDR3nt: TGTGCCAGCAGAAGAAGTAACTATGGCTACACCTTC; CDR3aa: CASRRSNYGYTF
j_gene: TRBJ1-1; v_gene: TRBV7-9; d_gene: -; abundance: -; CDR3nt: TGTGCCAGCAGCTTCCCCTTCGGGGCTAGGGACACTGAAGCTTTCTTT; CDR3aa: CASSFPFGARDTEAFF
j_gene: TRBJ1-1; v_gene: TRBV30; d_gene: -; abundance: -; CDR3nt: TGTGCCTGCGACGACGGGGAAGCTTTCTTT; CDR3aa: CACDDGEAFF
j_gene: TRBJ2-1; v_gene: TRBV12-5; d_gene: -; abundance: few; CDR3nt: TGTGCTAGTGGTTTGGTGTCCGGTGGGGGTGAGGATGAGCAGTTCTTC; CDR3aa: CASGLVSGGGEDEQFF
j_gene: TRBJ1-1; v_gene: TRBV11-3; d_gene: -; abundance: -; CDR3nt: TGTGCCAGCAGCTGGGGAAACACTGAAGCTTTCTTT; CDR3aa: CASSWGNTEAFF
j_gene: TRBJ2-7; v_gene: TRBV6-5; d_gene: -; abundance: -; CDR3nt: TGTGCCAGCAGCCCAGGACAGAGCTACGAGCAGTACTTC; CDR3aa: CASSPGQSYEQYF
j_gene: TRBJ1-5; v_gene: TRBV27; d_gene: TRBD1; abundance: -; CDR3nt: TGTGCCAGCGGTTCGGGACAGGGGACGGCGTATCAGCCCCAGCATTTT; CDR3aa: CASGSGQGTAYQPQHF
j_gene: TRBJ1-2; v_gene: TRBV27; d_gene: -; abundance: -; CDR3nt: TGTGCCAGCAGTTTAACAGGATCCTATGGCTACACCTTC; CDR3aa: CASSLTGSYGYTF
j_gene: TRBJ2-7; v_gene: TRBV7-9; d_gene: -; abundance: medium-sized; CDR3nt: TGTGCCAGCAGCTTAGACCTCTACGAGCAGTACTTC; CDR3aa: CASSLDLYEQYF
j_gene: TRBJ1-4; v_gene: TRBV6-6; d_gene: TRBD1; abundance: -; CDR3nt: TGTGCCAGCAGTCGGGACAGGGTAGATGCAACTAATGAAAAACTGTTTTTT; CDR3aa: CASSRDRVDATNEKLFF
j_gene: TRBJ2-1; v_gene: TRBV9; d_gene: TRBD2; abundance: -; CDR3nt: TGTGCCAGCAGCGCCGGGGGGACTAGCGGGTGGTCCGGCAACGATGAGCAGTTCTTC; CDR3aa: CASSAGGTSGWSGNDEQFF
j_gene: TRBJ1-2; v_gene: TRBV7-8; d_gene: -; abundance: -; CDR3nt: TGTGCCAGCAGCTTAGCAGTGGAGTATGGCTACACCTTC; CDR3aa: CASSLAVEYGYTF
j_gene: TRBJ2-6; v_gene: TRBV5-4; d_gene: -; abundance: -; CDR3nt: TGTGCCAGCAGCTTGGAGGGGGGCTCTGGGGCCAACGTCCTGACTTTC; CDR3aa: CASSLEGGSGANVLTF